The clone carrying this T cell receptor (beta chain) came up many times. The time point: newly diagnosed GD, antithyroid drugs for less than 3 months. Scientists built the TCR library using RNA that was extracted from PBMCs. This entry comes from a study of regulatory T cells in long-lasting Graves disease. About the study: Duration of antithyroid drug therapy among newly diagnosed Graves' patients was under 3 months.

V lost 5 bases and J lost 6; bases outside the gene matches: 8. There are 14 residues in the CDR3. To make TCR beta libraries, researchers used iRepertoire HTBI primers and Arm-PCR of CDR3 regions. One entry per CDR3 protein results from TCRdb running MiXCR on the multiplex PCR reads. The profile shows more than 300,000 distinct CDR3 sequences, around 11% of them singletons. This sample also appeared in a second study, on T cells in Graves' hyperthyroidism and ophthalmopathy. That report notes: Calling Graves' hyperthyroidism stable meant ophthalmopathy did not progress within 18 months. HTBI primers drove first-round RT-PCR of the TCR CDR3.

The specimen comprised peripheral blood mononuclear cells (PBMCs), sampled at new diagnosis, from a patient treated with antithyroid drugs. The sequence derives from a woman younger than 35 with Graves disease. The chain uses TRBV12-3 or TRBV12-4 and TRBJ2-7, with 9 bases identical to TRBD1. CDR3 bases: TGTGCCAGCAGTCCCGACAGGGGGATATTCGAGCAGTACTTC. Translation: CASSPDRGIFEQYF.